These T cell receptor beta chains were read from a single sample in a study of technical replicates of blood from several donors. Some clones are missing from TCRdb's copy, which holds only in-frame ones; the method was immunoSEQ multiplex PCR. The sample includes tens of thousands of clones, over 75% of them seen just once. The sequenced sample consisted of PBMCs. The origin of the receptors is a human donor in good health. Some clones in this sample may be carry-over from other donors' samples. The CDR3 runs from the conserved cysteine through the conserved F or W. D genes are given only for firm matches. Clone size, where shown, is once, few, many, or a class for clones that have expanded.

j_call d_call clone_size cdr3_length v_call cdr3_aa cdr3_nt
TRBJ2-7 TRBD2 once 15 TRBV6-5 CASSTPSGGPGEQYF TGTGCCAGCAGTACTCCTAGCGGGGGGCCGGGGGAGCAGTACTTC
TRBJ1-4 . . 14 TRBV5-1 CASSSSGNNEKLFF TGCGCCAGCAGCTCTTCAGGCAATAATGAAAAACTGTTTTTT
TRBJ2-3 TRBD2 . 17 TRBV2 CASRKELAGASTDTQYF TGTGCCAGCAGGAAGGAACTAGCGGGGGCCTCCACAGATACGCAGTATTTT
TRBJ2-3 TRBD1 . 14 TRBV6-4 CASSDQGARDTQYF TGTGCCAGCAGTGACCAGGGGGCGCGAGATACGCAGTATTTT
TRBJ1-3 . few 18 TRBV7-2 CASSLESMAGASGNTIYF TGTGCCAGCAGCTTAGAAAGCATGGCAGGGGCTTCTGGAAACACCATATATTTT
TRBJ1-2 . . 15 TRBV30 CAWTYIGAVYYGYTF TGTGCCTGGACCTATATAGGGGCAGTCTACTATGGCTACACCTTC
TRBJ2-1 TRBD2 . 15 TRBV7-2 CASSVPDWGRDEQFF TGTGCCAGCAGCGTTCCGGACTGGGGGAGGGATGAGCAGTTCTTC
TRBJ2-5 TRBD2 . 14 TRBV23-1 CASSQSRELETQYF TGCGCCAGCAGTCAATCGCGGGAGTTGGAGACCCAGTACTTC
TRBJ1-1 . . 13 TRBV5-1 CASSFDWNTEAFF TGCGCCAGCAGCTTTGACTGGAACACTGAAGCTTTCTTT
TRBJ2-2 . . 13 TRBV2 CASSEEGVGELFF TGTGCCAGCAGTGAAGAGGGGGTCGGGGAGCTGTTTTTT
TRBJ2-3 TRBD2 . 15 TRBV6-4 CASSDVSSGRDTQYF TGTGCCAGCAGTGACGTTTCTAGCGGGAGGGATACGCAGTATTTT
TRBJ2-1 . few 14 TRBV7-9 CASSPPITYNEQFF TGTGCCAGCAGCCCTCCTATCACGTACAATGAGCAGTTCTTC
TRBJ2-7 TRBD2 . 15 TRBV19 CASSILAASSYEQYF TGTGCCAGTAGTATACTAGCGGCCAGCTCCTACGAGCAGTACTTC
TRBJ2-3 TRBD2 . 18 TRBV15 CATSRASSGGRSTDTQYF TGTGCCACCAGCAGAGCTTCTAGCGGGGGGAGGAGCACAGATACGCAGTATTTT
TRBJ2-3 . . 10 TRBV20-1 CSAGTDTQYF TGCAGTGCCGGCACAGATACGCAGTATTTT
TRBJ2-1 . . 13 TRBV6-5 CASSYERYNEQFF TGTGCCAGCAGTTATGAGAGGTACAATGAGCAGTTCTTC
TRBJ1-2 . once 14 TRBV7-2 CASSISGGARGYTF TGTGCCAGCAGCATTAGCGGGGGGGCGAGGGGCTACACCTTC
TRBJ2-7 . once 15 TRBV21-1 CASNKQGAVSYEQYF TGTGCCAGCAACAAACAGGGGGCGGTTTCCTACGAGCAGTACTTC
TRBJ2-3 . . 14 TRBV7-3 CASSLNPGTDTQYF TGTGCCAGCAGCTTAAATCCAGGGACAGATACGCAGTATTTT
TRBJ1-3 . . 15 TRBV7-2 CASSLSQISGNTIYF TGTGCCAGCAGCTTAAGCCAAATCTCTGGAAACACCATATATTTT
TRBJ1-2 . . 17 TRBV25-1 CASSEGGAKFGDYGYTF TGTGCCAGCAGTGAAGGGGGCGCGAAATTCGGGGACTATGGCTACACCTTC
TRBJ2-5 TRBD2 . 16 TRBV18 CASSSGSSGSQETQYF TGTGCCAGCTCTTCAGGGTCTAGCGGGAGCCAAGAGACCCAGTACTTC
TRBJ1-2 . . 14 TRBV10-3 CAISESGTTGGYTF TGTGCCATCAGTGAGTCGGGGACTACGGGGGGCTACACCTTC
TRBJ2-3 TRBD2 . 16 TRBV4-1 CASSLTGTSGLDTQYF TGCGCCAGCAGCCTGACAGGGACTAGCGGGCTAGATACGCAGTATTTT
TRBJ2-7 TRBD1 . 16 TRBV6-1 CASSDPEGTGRWEQYF TGTGCCAGCAGTGACCCGGAAGGGACAGGGAGGTGGGAGCAGTACTTC
TRBJ1-1 . . 15 TRBV7-7 CASSKVGRGDTEAFF TGTGCCAGCAGCAAGGTCGGCAGGGGTGACACTGAAGCTTTCTTT
TRBJ2-3 TRBD2 . 17 TRBV5-6 CASSLAAVEAGIPRQYF TGTGCCAGCAGCTTGGCCGCAGTAGAAGCGGGAATCCCTCGGCAGTATTTT
TRBJ2-3 TRBD2 . 15 TRBV18 CASSPGLAGTDTQYF TGTGCCAGCTCACCAGGACTAGCGGGCACAGATACGCAGTATTTT
TRBJ2-1 . . 12 TRBV7-3 CASSLIGGEQFF TGTGCCAGCAGCTTAATCGGGGGTGAGCAGTTCTTC
TRBJ1-4 TRBD1 . 16 TRBV4-2 CASSQVGGQGAEKLFF TGTGCCAGCAGCCAAGTGGGGGGACAGGGGGCTGAAAAACTGTTTTTT
TRBJ2-7 . . 9 TRBV6-1 CASSESVPF TGTGCCAGCAGTGAATCGGTTCCCTTC
TRBJ1-1 TRBD1 once 17 TRBV5-1 CASSLRTGGLMNTEAFF TGCGCCAGCAGCCTACGGACAGGGGGCTTGATGAACACTGAAGCTTTCTTT
TRBJ1-1 TRBD1 . 17 TRBV10-3 CAISGPGQGALEPEAFF TGTGCCATCAGTGGGCCGGGACAGGGGGCTCTTGAACCTGAAGCTTTCTTT
TRBJ1-2 TRBD1 . 15 TRBV30 CAWSNPRGHDYGYTF TGTGCCTGGAGTAACCCCAGGGGGCATGACTATGGCTACACCTTC
TRBJ2-5 . . 13 TRBV29-1 CSAPSPDKETQYF TGCAGCGCCCCGAGCCCAGACAAAGAGACCCAGTACTTC
TRBJ2-2 . few 12 TRBV15 CATSRGAGKLFF TGTGCCACCAGCAGAGGGGCGGGCAAGCTGTTTTTT
TRBJ1-1 . . 14 TRBV7-2 CASSRWIEDTEAFF TGTGCCAGCAGCCGTTGGATCGAGGACACTGAAGCTTTCTTT
TRBJ2-3 TRBD2 . 18 TRBV27 CASSLYSGGMSVTDTQYF TGTGCCAGCAGTTTATATAGCGGGGGGATGTCTGTCACAGATACGCAGTATTTT
TRBJ2-2 TRBD2 . 17 TRBV4-1 CASRRTSGGVNTGELFF TGCGCCAGCAGGCGGACTAGCGGGGGGGTTAACACCGGGGAGCTGTTTTTT
TRBJ1-1 TRBD1 . 16 TRBV5-6 CASSTRDRGRGTEAFF TGTGCCAGCAGCACACGGGACAGGGGGCGAGGCACTGAAGCTTTCTTT
TRBJ1-2 TRBD1 . 14 TRBV6-4 CASSPGQGARGYTF TGTGCCAGCAGTCCGGGACAGGGGGCGCGAGGCTACACCTTC
TRBJ2-1 . . 13 TRBV7-3 CASSYSVNNEQFF TGTGCCAGCAGCTACTCTGTCAACAATGAGCAGTTCTTC
TRBJ1-2 TRBD1 . 15 TRBV15 CATSGRMGQGEGYTF TGTGCCACCAGCGGACGGATGGGACAGGGGGAAGGCTACACCTTC
TRBJ1-5 . . 14 TRBV27 CASSLGHSNQPQHF TGTGCCAGCAGTTTGGGCCATAGCAATCAGCCCCAGCATTTT
TRBJ1-2 . . 14 TRBV7-9 CASSPQTSSGGYTF TGTGCCAGCAGCCCTCAGACATCTTCAGGTGGCTACACCTTC
TRBJ1-5 . . 13 TRBV6-5 CASATAKSQPQHF TGTGCCAGCGCGACAGCGAAATCTCAGCCCCAGCATTTT
TRBJ1-6 . . 16 TRBV4-2 CASSQGPRTNSSPLHF TGTGCCAGCAGCCAAGGCCCCCGGACTAACAGCTCACCCCTCCACTTT
TRBJ1-2 TRBD1 few 15 TRBV6-1 CASALLGQDHYGYTF TGTGCCAGTGCCCTACTGGGACAGGACCACTATGGCTACACCTTC
TRBJ2-2 . . 13 TRBV7-3 CASREQGSRELFF TGTGCCAGCAGGGAACAGGGAAGCCGGGAGCTGTTTTTT
TRBJ2-7 . . 16 TRBV7-9 CASSLSPRYRTNEQYF TGTGCCAGCAGCTTATCCCCCCGCTACCGAACCAACGAGCAGTACTTC
TRBJ2-5 TRBD2 once 16 TRBV19 CASSTVGTSGQETQYF TGTGCCAGTAGTACAGTCGGGACTAGCGGACAAGAGACCCAGTACTTC
TRBJ1-3 . once 17 TRBV4-1 CASSQEGLRATGNTIYF TGCGCCAGCAGCCAAGAGGGGTTGAGGGCGACAGGAAACACCATATATTTT
TRBJ2-3 . . 14 TRBV7-2 CASSLALFTDTQYF TGTGCCAGCAGCTTAGCACTGTTCACAGATACGCAGTATTTT
TRBJ1-1 . . 14 TRBV5-5 CASSSQPGDTEAFF TGTGCCAGCAGCTCCCAGCCAGGGGACACTGAAGCTTTCTTT
TRBJ1-5 . once 14 TRBV6-1 CASNTPTVSQPQHF TGTGCCAGCAACACCCCCACAGTCAGTCAGCCCCAGCATTTT
TRBJ1-2 TRBD1 . 11 TRBV20-1 CKGQGNYGYTF TGCAAGGGACAGGGAAACTATGGCTACACCTTC
TRBJ2-2 . . 13 TRBV6-5 CASSYSVLGELFF TGTGCCAGCAGTTACTCAGTACTTGGGGAGCTGTTTTTT
TRBJ1-2 . . 15 TRBV2 CASSETGVVLDGYTF TGTGCCAGCAGTGAAACGGGGGTGGTTTTGGATGGCTACACCTTC
TRBJ2-2 . . 16 TRBV7-8 CASKPPIRFDTGELFF TGTGCCAGCAAACCCCCGATCAGGTTTGACACCGGGGAGCTGTTTTTT